Listed here is a single TCR beta chain. How the authors handled the data: Nucleated cell counts were estimated from reference gene primer amplification. Sequenced by immunoSEQ multiplex PCR; TCRdb stores in-frame clones only, minus some. The V and J calls and the clone size are those of that table, but D and trimming were determined from the DNA. The table includes approximately 200,000 clones, roughly four fifths detected once. The entry originates in a study of blood T cell repertoires in COVID-19. Study overall: Nucleic acid was either cDNA or gDNA, and it came from T cells, B-cell-depleted T cells, or PBMCs.

Categorization into cohorts depended on clinical history that participants reported. Recovered status in Cohort 3 required two negative PCRs, clearance, or symptom resolution. Germline V gene sequence: CDR1 SGHDN, CDR2 FVKESK. This CDR3 comprises 12 residues. Trimming pared 1 base from V and 7 bases from J, leaving 7 bases between. Sequenced input: PBMCs or T cells enriched from blood (not recorded which). This sequence originates from a man aged 35-49 years who had recovered from COVID-19. The chain couples TRBV14 to TRBJ1-2; weak D call: TRBD1 (5 bases). In DNA, the CDR3 is TGTGCCAGCAGCCAAGGGGGCATTGGCTACACCTTC. Amino acids: CASSQGGIGYTF. The complete variable domain, with remaining parts taken from reference TRBV14 and TRBJ1-2, reads EAGVTQFPSHSVIEKGQTVTLRCDPISGHDNLYWYRRVMGKEIKFLLHFVKESKQDESGMPNNRFLAERTGGTYSTLKVQPAELEDSGVYFCASSQGGIGYTFGSGTRLTVV.